The TCR beta chain described here comes from a study of cytomegalovirus exposure and HLA in healthy donors (dated by TCRdb to the late 2010s). Regarding the complete study: An earlier analysis of 587 of the donors reported 250 to 350 Gb of sequence data and 117 million unique TCR beta sequences obtained from approximately 180 million T cells. About 300 gigabases of sequencing data and approximately 84 million unique TCR sequences were included in an early release covering around 650 HLA-typed donors. The genetic ancestry cluster associated with self-reported Caucasian donors included 65% to 90% of the approximately 400 genotyped donors. The study aimed to test whether cataloging public T cell receptors could reveal signatures of past pathogen exposure. The T cell repertoires of 550 to 850 subjects were profiled by immunosequencing and related to cytomegalovirus serostatus. A separate validation cohort of roughly 130 different subjects was used in addition to the roughly 670-subject first cohort. High-throughput TCR immunosequencing, statistical association of individual TCRs with disease status, and machine learning were combined to predict cytomegalovirus infection status. To study patterns of TCR occurrence, a later analysis re-analyzed previously published TCR beta repertoires from around 700 donors and added high-resolution HLA genotyping. Rather than using new phenotypic data, the later analysis identified candidate immune exposures from TCR beta sequences and from how often those sequences occurred across donors. An earlier analysis of 500 to 650 of the donors applied high-throughput TCR beta sequencing to assess whether each TCR beta V gene segment acted as functional or pseudogenic. Alongside the repertoire data, information on donor age, sex, ethnicity and CMV serostatus was compiled. Genome-wide SNP genotypes for about 60% of the 666 donors were used in a later genetic analysis, which treated that subset as a discovery cohort. All discovery cohort repertoires had been generated on a single sequencing platform. Class I and class II HLA loci were covered by the typing at four-digit resolution. Typing coverage varied by locus: roughly 620-640 donors for A, B, C, DRB1 and DQB1; under 550 for DQA1; around 570 for DPA1; 450 to 480 for DPB1. Several DR-DQ haplotypes were handled as single units for association and clustering, since linkage in the cohort was strong. On average, roughly 250,000 unique TCR beta nucleotide sequences were sequenced per donor among a few hundred genotyped donors of the cohort, with about 17% of those sequences being non-productive.

This clone was observed once. This clone's antigen is unknown. Per-base qualities were not stored, and no clone one base away is much larger. Broader findings and caveats from the paper: A further reported finding was that TCR beta sequences accurately predicted the HLA-A and HLA-B alleles for most subjects in the first cohort. Because the 87-base-pair reads could not distinguish some IMGT-functional V segments, including TRBV6-2 and TRBV6-3, those segments were excluded. The sequencing pipeline was judged likely to have produced a cluster of highly shared sequence variants as a technical artifact. When HLA alleles, especially DR and DQ, strongly co-occurred, TCR associations were difficult to assign to individual alleles. A later analysis associated about 16,000 TCR beta sequences with specific HLA alleles at a false discovery rate of 0.05. Correlated functional status among segregating V segments might be attributable to linkage disequilibrium, but an unknown experimental factor could not be ruled out. The presence/absence analyses assumed that sequencing depth was roughly uniform across donors, and that assumption may not be true. The authors suggested that the approach could potentially be generalized to other disease states and immunological phenotypes. In a later analysis, several top co-occurrence clusters were reported to appear linked to parvovirus B19, influenza, CMV and Epstein-Barr virus. In a later analysis, most CMV-associated TCR beta chains were found to appear HLA-restricted, with HLA associations seemingly driven largely by CMV exposure. A later analysis found that TCR association rates varied across HLA loci, with DRB1 alleles showing the most associated TCRs and HLA-C alleles the fewest. An earlier analysis of some 560 of the donors showed that most TCR beta V segments appeared in productive rearrangements either about 87% or about 30% of the time, which broadly matched IMGT annotations. Because counts were too low, fewer than 20 rarely observed V segments, including chromosome 9 orphons, were excluded from the earlier analysis of fewer than 650 of the donors. Because some donors lacked HLA typing at each locus, the association tests relied only on the typed subset. Three of the identified cytomegalovirus-associated TCR beta chains were confirmed in vitro to be specific for cytomegalovirus antigens. In a later genetic analysis, a missense DCLRE1C variant was associated with V-gene and J-gene trimming of TCR beta chains, and the association was replicated in an independent cohort. Most TCR sequences were seen in very few donors, while some public TCRs were found in many individuals. CMV serostatus was the only immune exposure information available for the cohort. The classifier was reported to diagnose cytomegalovirus status with high specificity and sensitivity in both the original and validation cohorts. A total of some 180 TCR beta chains were listed by the study as associated with cytomegalovirus. Compared with the roughly 670-donor mean, donors in an Asian-associated ancestry cluster had fewer N-insertions in productive TCRs, according to a later genetic analysis. In a later analysis, HLA-associated TCR beta chains showed more clonal expansion and lower generation probabilities than non-associated chains that were equally common. This cohort had only TCR beta chains sequenced, and the lack of alpha or paired-chain data limited which features could be detected.

Library creation used the immunoSEQ multiplex PCR assay. The multiplex PCR relied on a mix of 60 forward primers for TCR Vbeta segments and 13 reverse primers for TCR Jbeta segments. The CDR3 region of rearranged TCR beta genes was amplified from genomic DNA with a multiplex PCR assay. Amplified TCR beta libraries were sequenced as 87-base-pair reads on the Illumina HiSeq System. Per the authors' processing: Across the 700 or so repertoires, a later analysis counted some 81 million unique TCR beta chains, roughly 11 million of which were shared by at least two donors. To remove PCR and sequencing errors, raw reads were error-corrected and collapsed into unique sequences using a nearest-neighbor algorithm that merged closely related sequences. V, D and J gene segments were assigned by aligning CDR3 sequences to IMGT reference sequences. Each retained sequence needed at least a six-nucleotide match to both a V gene segment and a J gene segment. Rearrangements were called productive when the CDR3 lacked stop codons and stayed in frame with V and J; all others were non-productive. CDR3 was defined by IMGT convention, running from the second conserved V-encoded cysteine to the conserved J-encoded phenylalanine. The earlier analysis of more than 450 of the donors excluded sequences that lacked an unambiguous match to a single V gene segment. In an earlier analysis of 587 of the donors, a V segment was called functional when productive rearrangements were above 56.7%, and segregating when the standard deviation between donors exceeded 5%. A statistical classification framework was built to diagnose cytomegalovirus status from the catalog of TCR beta chain sequences. V and J gene assignment, in a later analysis, came from comparing TCR nucleotide sequences with IMGT/GENE-DB human TR gene sequences. Using the TCRdist pipeline, a later analysis assigned CDR3 sequences along with most-parsimonious VDJ recombination scenarios. In a later analysis, every TCR beta chain was defined by the combination of its CDR3 amino acid sequence and its V-gene family, and reads without a unique V-gene family were dropped. To address suspected cross-contamination and a sequencing artifact, a later analysis removed 592 highly shared, low-generation-probability nucleotide sequences. In a later analysis, a clonal expansion index for each public chain was calculated from normalized within-repertoire ranks of inferred template counts. A later analysis computed generation probabilities with a VDJ recombination model fitted to out-of-frame rearrangements, and checked the results against IGoR. In a later analysis, hypergeometric tests were used to score TCR-TCR, TCR-HLA and TCR-CMV co-occurrence, with a repertoire-size bias correction applied to TCR pairs. A later analysis estimated false discovery rates by permuting HLA or CMV assignments 20 times. In a later analysis, co-occurring TCRs were grouped using DBSCAN, with TCRdist sequence similarity added in when clustering inside HLA-allele-positive subsets. Co-occurrence clustering excluded repertoires with fewer than 30,000 or more than 120,000 public chains, plus five with anomalous nucleotide sharing. The clones in this table, taken by TCRdb from immuneACCESS, are in-frame only. Not every clone is retained; where verified, under half of the shortfall comes from an unresolved V gene, and the cause of the rest is unknown. V and J calls and clone size follow that table, whereas D and trimming were derived from the DNA. Within this sample are around 200,000 clones, with 84% of them counted one time only. The top ten clones comprise around 3% of the sample.

The cohort consisted of 666 healthy bone marrow donors. At the time of sampling, all cohort members were nominally healthy, though unrecorded immune exposures were likely present. The donor tested CMV seropositive, placing the donor among the 290 or so seropositive members of the cohort. Each donor provided a peripheral blood sample, and peripheral blood mononuclear cells were used for TCR beta sequencing. Genomic DNA was extracted from the blood cell samples with the Qiagen DNeasy Blood Extraction Kit. Spanning cysteine to phenylalanine, the CDR3 consists of 14 amino acids. The retained sequence is limited to the CDR3, 42 bases, with the frame set at the first base. The germline V gene provides CDR1 MNHEY and CDR2 SVGAGI. Relative to germline, V is 2 bases shorter and J is 5 bases shorter, with 12 bases between their ends.

Sample: PBMCs. The sequence links TRBV6-5 to TRBJ1-1; the D gene is perhaps TRBD1, on 5 matching bases. The TCR sequence derives from a woman in her forties or fifties in good health and CMV-seropositive. For the CDR3, the sequence is CASSYRGMETEAFF. The DNA reads TGTGCCAGCAGTTACCGGGGGATGGAAACTGAAGCTTTCTTT.